The 27 T cell receptor beta chains below come from one sample, sequenced in a study of tumor-infiltrating lymphocytes in primary liver carcinoma. Germline DNA was also extracted, and blood RNA was taken from unsorted whole blood. The researchers produced TCR beta cDNA from approximately 460 ng total RNA with a constant-region primer. Construction of TCR beta libraries relied on three successive nested multiplex PCR rounds employing slightly modified ARM-PCR. Amplification in the first two PCR rounds was performed using TRBV1-TRBV30 forward primers and a C-beta reverse primer for around 9 cycles each. TCRdb independently ran MiXCR on the multiplex PCR reads; one entry per CDR3 protein. Counted here are more than 150,000 distinct CDR3 sequences, approximately 60% occurring once; the ten biggest clones make up less than 75%. The source material was peripheral blood. Every receptor here comes from a man aged 35-49 years with primary liver carcinoma and hepatitis B virus infection.

This clonotype came up once. This chain connects TRBV28 to TRBJ2-1; 8 bases are shared with TRBD2. Germline V gene data show CDR1 as MDHEN and CDR2 as SYDVKM. The CDR3 extends over 14 amino acids. Trimming took 7 bases from V and 7 from J; bases not matched to a gene: 9. The CDR3 sequence is CASIRAGGWNEQFF. For the CDR3, the DNA is TGTGCCAGCATCCGGGCGGGAGGATGGAATGAGCAGTTCTTC.

The CDR3 DNA sequence: TGTGCCAGCAGTGAACAGTGGGATCAGCCCCAGCATTTT. Its translation: CASSEQWDQPQHF. V gene TRBV6-1 combines with J gene TRBJ1-5; D is undetermined. The germline V gene has CDR1 MNHNS and CDR2 SASEGT. CDR3 length: 13 amino acids. Trimming left V 2 bases short and J 5 bases short, with 7 bases between.

Details on this clonotype: A read error may produce the germline difference seen at one junction end. The CDR3 reads CDSSLGEKLFF. Here the CDR3 DNA reads TGTGACAGCAGTTTAGGCGAAAAACTGTTTTTT. This rearrangement joins TRBV12-3 or TRBV12-4 to TRBJ1-4; D is uncertain. The CDR3 contains 11 residues.

The sample holds many counts of this clonotype. This CDR3 reads CASSSTYQGAHEKLFF. The CDR3, as DNA: TGTGCCAGCAGCTCCACTTACCAGGGGGCACATGAAAAACTGTTTTTT. This chain joins TRBV11-2 and TRBJ1-4; 8 bases agree with TRBD1. V dropped 4 bases and J dropped 6; count of bases not matched to a gene: 10. The CDR3 sequence is 16 residues long. The V gene's germline CDR1 is SGHAT and CDR2 FQNNGV. The variable domain in full, completed from reference TRBV11-2 and TRBJ1-4, reads EAGVAQSPRYKIIEKRQSVAFWCNPISGHATLYWYQQILGQGPKLLIQFQNNGVVDDSQLPKDRFSAERLKGVDSTLKIQPAKLEDSAVYLCASSSTYQGAHEKLFFGSGTQLSVL.

CDR3 sequence: CSVIQGLGYTF. The CDR3 bases are TGCAGCGTGATACAGGGCTTGGGCTACACCTTC. The V and J genes are TRBV29-1 and TRBJ1-2; D is perhaps TRBD1 (6 bases). The CDR3 covers 11 residues. Germline lookup yields CDR1 SQVTM and CDR2 ANQGSEA. The V and J ends lost 6 bases and 8 bases respectively, with 13 bases between them.

This clonotype was observed at least ten times. The chain is built from TRBV11-2 and TRBJ2-7, with 7 bases aligning to TRBD2. The V gene's germline CDR1 is SGHAT and CDR2 FQNNGV. Trimming at V came to 1 base and at J to 4 bases, leaving 4 bases not matched to a gene. This CDR3 region has 14 residues. CDR3: CASSLGEGLYEQYF. For the CDR3, the DNA is TGTGCCAGCAGCTTAGGGGAGGGCCTGTACGAGCAGTACTTC. Complete variable domain (other parts from reference TRBV11-2 and TRBJ2-7): EAGVAQSPRYKIIEKRQSVAFWCNPISGHATLYWYQQILGQGPKLLIQFQNNGVVDDSQLPKDRFSAERLKGVDSTLKIQPAKLEDSAVYLCASSLGEGLYEQYFGPGTRLTVT.

Of note for this clonotype: Here the CDR3 omits its conserved ending phenylalanine or tryptophan, so a read error is the likely source. This chain connects TRBV12-5 to TRBJ2-3; unclear D gene. Germline CDR1 reads LGHNT; CDR2 reads FRNRAP. The V gene lost 5 bases and the J gene lost 0 bases, with 6 bases spanning the gap. The CDR3 consists of 13 residues. In DNA, the CDR3 is TGTGCTAGTGGTCTCTGGAGCACAGATACGCAGTATCTT. Translated: CASGLWSTDTQYL.

On this clonotype: An end of the junction differs from the germline gene, which may be a read error. The chain joins TRBV11-2 to TRBJ2-7; 8 bases line up with TRBD2. Germline CDR1 and CDR2: SGHAT and FQNNGV. The CDR3 totals 16 residues. DNA of the CDR3: TGTGCCAGCAGCTTAGATCTCGCGGGAGGTTCCTACGTGCAGTACTTC. It encodes CASSLDLAGGSYVQYF.

In its sample, this clonotype was seen many times. The chain joins TRBV4-3 to TRBJ2-1, with D possibly being TRBD2 (6 bases). Germline V lookup: CDR1 LGHNA, CDR2 YSLEER. Trimming cost V 0 bases and J 0 bases, with 9 bases left between them. This CDR3 region has 16 residues. CDR3 region: CASSQDAGSSYNEQFF. In DNA, the CDR3 is TGCGCCAGCAGCCAAGATGCGGGAAGCTCCTACAATGAGCAGTTCTTC.

This rearrangement joins TRBV7-9 to TRBJ1-1; 7 positions agree with TRBD1. With V trimmed by 2 bases and J by 7 bases, 7 bases remained unmatched. The CDR3 runs 14 residues. CDR1 and CDR2 (germline): SEHNR, FQNEAQ (reference sequence). The CDR3 DNA reads TGTGCCAGCAGCTTACACACAGGGGACCTTGAAGCTTTCTTT. Its protein is CASSLHTGDLEAFF.

The J gene is TRBJ1-1, the V gene TRBV4-1; 8 bases line up with TRBD1. Germline CDR1 MGHRA, CDR2 YSYEKL. The CDR3 sequence is 15 residues long. Germline trimming cut 3 bases from V and 1 base from J; bases unmatched to any gene: 4. Written as DNA, the CDR3 is TGCGCCAGCAGCCATGGGGACAGGAGGAACACTGAAGCTTTCTTT. Translating gives CASSHGDRRNTEAFF.

Regarding this clonotype: This CDR3 fails to terminate in the conserved phenylalanine or tryptophan, so it likely reflects a read error. The chain employs TRBV29-1 and TRBJ2-5; 11 positions match TRBD2. CDR1 is SQVTM, CDR2 ANQGSEA, per germline. This CDR3 comprises 18 residues. J was trimmed by 1 base and V by 7 bases; bases with no gene match: 17. The CDR3 sequence: CSAEAQLAGGFIQETQYL. CDR3 coding DNA: TGCAGCGCCGAAGCGCAGCTAGCGGGAGGTTTTATCCAAGAGACCCAGTACTTA.

This clonotype has just one count. V and J are TRBV4-1 and TRBJ2-1; possibly TRBD1 or TRBD2 for D (6 bases each). Germline values: CDR1 MGHRA, CDR2 YSYEKL. V gave up 3 bases and J gave up 6 bases, with 12 bases separating them. This CDR3 region has 14 residues. CDR3 sequence reads: CASSHHGGSNEQFF. The CDR3 DNA follows: TGCGCCAGCAGCCACCACGGGGGCTCCAATGAGCAGTTCTTC.

The chain employs TRBV6-5 and TRBJ2-3; TRBD1 aligns across 9 bases. The germline gives CDR1 MNHEY, CDR2 SVGAGI. V gave up 10 bases and J gave up 3 bases; unmatched junction bases: 5. The CDR3 is 13 amino acids. In DNA form, the CDR3 reads TGTGCCAACGGGGACAGGGTAACAGATACGCAGTATTTT. Translating it yields CANGDRVTDTQYF.

Notes on this clonotype: This sequence may be a read error, since a much larger clone differs from it by one base. V is TRBV12-3 or TRBV12-4 and J is TRBJ2-7; D not certain. This CDR3 spans 13 amino acids. The V end was cut by 10 bases, the J end by 5 bases, with 18 bases between. DNA for the CDR3: TGTGCCAACACCGGCGCGACCCGTAACGAGCAGTACTTC. This encodes CANTGATRNEQYF.

The genes are TRBV6-5 and TRBJ2-1; D call uncertain. The CDR3 covers 12 residues. The germline V gene has CDR1 MNHEY and CDR2 SVGAGI. V gave up 8 bases and J gave up 1 base, with 6 bases separating them. In DNA, the CDR3 is TGTGCCAGCGGTGGGTCCTACAATGAGCAGTTCTTC. It yields the protein CASGGSYNEQFF.

The V gene is TRBV29-1, the J gene TRBJ1-2; D gene ambiguous. Trimming stripped 0 bases from V and 7 bases from J, with 12 bases between. Germline CDR1 and CDR2: SQVTM and ANQGSEA. The CDR3 totals 13 residues. CDR3 DNA: TGCAGCGTTGAAGATCCGGGAAGCTTTGGCTACACCTTC. Protein: CSVEDPGSFGYTF.

Remarks on this clonotype: A read error may explain this, as a much larger clone is one base away. This rearrangement joins TRBV30 to TRBJ1-5; D might be TRBD1 (6 bases). The germline gives CDR1 GTSNPN, CDR2 SVGIG (reference sequence). The CDR3 extends over 15 amino acids. CDR3 sequence: CAWSGIAGDVQPHHF. The CDR3 nucleotides read TGTGCCTGGAGTGGAATCGCAGGGGACGTTCAGCCCCATCATTTT. The full variable domain, in which reference TRBV30 and TRBJ1-5 provide the parts outside the CDR3, is SQTIHQWPATLVQPVGSPLSLECTVEGTSNPNLYWYRQAAGRGLQLLFYSVGIGQISSEVPQNLSASRPQDRQFILSSKKLLLSDSGFYLCAWSGIAGDVQPHHFGDGTRLSIL.

The sample holds many counts of this clonotype. CDR3 sequence reads: CASSFSTGPYTGELFF. DNA of the CDR3: TGTGCCAGCAGCTTCTCTACCGGGCCTTACACCGGGGAGCTGTTTTTT. The chain has TRBV11-2 and TRBJ2-2; D not resolved. Germline V CDR1 and CDR2: SGHAT, FQNNGV. There are 16 residues in the CDR3. The V end was cut by 3 bases, the J end by 3 bases, with 14 bases between.

The J gene is TRBJ1-1, the V gene TRBV7-9; D gene ambiguous. From germline, CDR1 is SEHNR and CDR2 FQNEAQ (reference sequence). This CDR3 region has 14 residues. Deletions cut 3 bases from V and 1 base from J, with 9 bases between. The CDR3 DNA is TGTGCCAGCAGCTTCCGGACGGGGAACACTGAAGCTTTCTTT. Its protein product is CASSFRTGNTEAFF.

As for this clonotype: Without the conserved terminal phenylalanine or tryptophan, this CDR3 likely stems from a read error. V usage is TRBV6-5 and J usage is TRBJ2-1; 11 bases fit TRBD2. The germline gives CDR1 MNHEY, CDR2 SVGAGI. This CDR3 is built from 19 residues. This chain's CDR3 is CASSPGTSGRAGAYNGQFC. The CDR3 coding sequence is TGTGCCAGCAGTCCCGGGACTAGCGGTAGGGCCGGCGCCTACAATGGGCAGTTCTGC.

The J gene is TRBJ1-6, the V gene TRBV12-3 or TRBV12-4; TRBD1 matches at 10 bases. The CDR3 length is 14 residues. V lost 6 bases to trimming and J lost 9 bases; unmatched junction nucleotides: 5. CDR3 coding DNA: TGTGCCAGCAGCGGACAGGGGGGTTTTTCACCCCTCCACTTT. Translating gives CASSGQGGFSPLHF.

Concerning this clonotype: Since a much larger clone is just one base distant, this may be a read error. CDR3 residues: CASSLHVRLKGTGELFF. The CDR3 DNA follows: TGTGCCAGCAGTTTACATGTGAGGCTAAAGGGGACCGGGGAGCTGTTTTTT. The V call is TRBV12-3 or TRBV12-4, the J call TRBJ2-2, with a tentative D call TRBD1 (5 bases). Trimming shortened V by 2 bases and J by 5 bases, and 18 bases separated the two germline ends. The CDR3 loop spans 17 amino acids.

This clonotype was found many times. The chain has TRBV29-1 and TRBJ1-2; D is possibly TRBD1 (5 bases). Trimming pared 3 bases from V and 0 bases from J, leaving 11 bases between. Per germline, CDR1 SQVTM and CDR2 ANQGSEA. This CDR3 has 14 residues. CDR3 protein: CSVEGRATNYGYTF. The DNA of the CDR3 is TGCAGCGTTGAGGGCAGGGCCACTAACTATGGCTACACCTTC.

This clonotype was found many times. The CDR3 DNA reads TGTGCCAGCAGCCTCGCCCGGGGGTTGAACTATGGCTACACCTTC. It yields the protein CASSLARGLNYGYTF. The rearrangement uses TRBV11-2 and TRBJ1-2, with TRBD1 as a possible D gene (5 bases). V was pared by 5 bases and J by 2 bases, with 15 bases between. Germline V gene data show CDR1 as SGHAT and CDR2 as FQNNGV. The CDR3 extends over 15 amino acids.

Regarding this clonotype: Being one base from a much bigger clone, this may be a read error. The V and J genes are TRBV6-6 and TRBJ1-4; 10 positions agree with TRBD1. The J segment lost 1 base and the V segment lost 4 bases, leaving 6 bases of the junction unmatched. The CDR3 runs 17 residues. The germline V gene encodes CDR1 MNHNY and CDR2 SVGAGI (reference sequence). For the CDR3, the DNA is TGTGCCAGCAGTTTTGGGACAGGGGCGATAACTAATGAAAAACTGTTTTTT. Protein sequence: CASSFGTGAITNEKLFF.

A single count supports this clonotype. This may stem from a read error, because a much larger clone lies one nucleotide away. The V and J genes are TRBV12-3 or TRBV12-4 and TRBJ2-6; D is undetermined. The CDR3 covers 14 residues. V lost 3 bases and J lost 1, with 4 bases in between. The CDR3 coding sequence is TGTGCCAGCAGTTTCAGATCTGGGGCCAACGTCCTGACTTTC. Amino acid sequence: CASSFRSGANVLTF.